The present entry profiles one TCR beta chain with its context. Its cognate antigen is unknown. The data were taken from a study of cytomegalovirus exposure and HLA in healthy donors. Study-level information: The early release's HLA-typed donors yielded 80 million to 95 million unique TCRs. Study-level points and caveats: Sequencing depth roughly uniform across donors was assumed in presence/absence analyses.

Germline V gene data show CDR1 as SGHNT and CDR2 as YYREEE (reference sequence). The CDR3 sequence is 17 residues long. V lost 4 bases, J lost 0 bases, and 8 bases stayed unmatched. This PCR relied on a set of 60 Vbeta primers and 13 Jbeta primers. Produced via immunoSEQ multiplex PCR; TCRdb's table is partial and in-frame only. The table lists 80,000 to 100,000 clones. The rearrangement links TRBV5-4 to TRBJ1-1; 11 bases line up with TRBD1. Sequenced: PBMCs. This clonotype was obtained from a woman in her 30s in good health and CMV-seronegative. DNA for the CDR3: TGTGCCAGCAGCGCGGACAGGGGGCGACTCATGAACACTGAAGCTTTCTTT. It yields the protein CASSADRGRLMNTEAFF. Full variable domain (outside the CDR3, taken from reference TRBV5-4 and TRBJ1-1): ETGVTQSPTHLIKTRGQQVTLRCSSQSGHNTVSWYQQALGQGPQFIFQYYREEENGRGNFPPRFSGLQFPNYSSELNVNALELDDSALYLCASSADRGRLMNTEAFFGQGTRLTVV.